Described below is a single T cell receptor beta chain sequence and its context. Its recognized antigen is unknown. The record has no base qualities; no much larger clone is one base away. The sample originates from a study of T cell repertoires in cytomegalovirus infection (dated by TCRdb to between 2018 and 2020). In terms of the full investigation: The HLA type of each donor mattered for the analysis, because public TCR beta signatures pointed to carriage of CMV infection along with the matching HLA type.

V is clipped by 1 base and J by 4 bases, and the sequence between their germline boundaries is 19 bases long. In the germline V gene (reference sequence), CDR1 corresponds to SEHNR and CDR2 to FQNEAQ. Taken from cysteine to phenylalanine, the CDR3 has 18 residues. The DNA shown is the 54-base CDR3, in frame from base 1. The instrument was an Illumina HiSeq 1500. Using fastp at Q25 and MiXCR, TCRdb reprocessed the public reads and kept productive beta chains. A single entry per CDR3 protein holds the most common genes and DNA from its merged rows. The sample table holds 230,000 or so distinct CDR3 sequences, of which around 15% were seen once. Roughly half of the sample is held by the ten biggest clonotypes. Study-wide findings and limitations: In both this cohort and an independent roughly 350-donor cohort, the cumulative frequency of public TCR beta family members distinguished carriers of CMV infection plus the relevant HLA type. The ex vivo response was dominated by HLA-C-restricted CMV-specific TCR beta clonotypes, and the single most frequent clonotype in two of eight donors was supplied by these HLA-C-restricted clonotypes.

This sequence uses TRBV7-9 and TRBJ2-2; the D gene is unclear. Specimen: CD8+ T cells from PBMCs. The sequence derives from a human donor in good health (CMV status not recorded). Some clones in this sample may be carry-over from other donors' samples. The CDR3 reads CASSLVPGRSEATGELFF. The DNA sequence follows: TGTGCCAGCAGCTTAGTCCCCGGACGGAGTGAAGCCACCGGGGAGCTGTTTTTT.